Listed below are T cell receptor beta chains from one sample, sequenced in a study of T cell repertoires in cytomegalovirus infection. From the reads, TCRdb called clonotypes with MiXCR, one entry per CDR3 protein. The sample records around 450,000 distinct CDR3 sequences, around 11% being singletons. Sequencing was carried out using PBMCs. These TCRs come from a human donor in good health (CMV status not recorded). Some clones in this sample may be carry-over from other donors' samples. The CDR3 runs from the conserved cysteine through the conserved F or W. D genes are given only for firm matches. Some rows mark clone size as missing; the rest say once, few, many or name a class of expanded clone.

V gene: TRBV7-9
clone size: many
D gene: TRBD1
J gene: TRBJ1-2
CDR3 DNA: TGTGCCAGCAGCTTAGCCAACAGGGGTGGCTACACCTTC
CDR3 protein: CASSLANRGGYTF

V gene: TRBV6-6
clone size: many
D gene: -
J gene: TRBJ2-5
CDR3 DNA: TGTGCCAGCAGCCCTACGGGGCCCCAAGAGACCCAGTACTTC
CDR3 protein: CASSPTGPQETQYF

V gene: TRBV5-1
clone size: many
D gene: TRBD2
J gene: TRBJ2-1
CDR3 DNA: TGCGCCAGCAGCTTGGCCAAAGCGGGAGGAAATTACAATGAGCAGTTCTTC
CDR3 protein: CASSLAKAGGNYNEQFF

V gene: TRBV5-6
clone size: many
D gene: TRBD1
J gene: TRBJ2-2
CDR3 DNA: TGTGCCAGCAGCTTAACAGGGGGCCCAAACACCGGGGAGCTGTTTTTT
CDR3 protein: CASSLTGGPNTGELFF

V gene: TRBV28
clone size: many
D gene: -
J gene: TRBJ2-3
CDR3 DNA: TGTGCCAGCAGTTTTTCGATCTCCACAGATACGCAGTATTTT
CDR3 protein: CASSFSISTDTQYF

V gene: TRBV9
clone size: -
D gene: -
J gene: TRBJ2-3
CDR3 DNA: TGTGCCAGCAGCGTAGCTTGGCAGGTCGGAATTACAGATACGCAGTATTTT
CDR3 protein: CASSVAWQVGITDTQYF

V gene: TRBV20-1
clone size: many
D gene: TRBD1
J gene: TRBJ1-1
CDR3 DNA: TGCAGTGCTCCTAGATCCCTGACAGGGAGAGTAAACACTGAAGCTTTCTTT
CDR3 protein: CSAPRSLTGRVNTEAFF

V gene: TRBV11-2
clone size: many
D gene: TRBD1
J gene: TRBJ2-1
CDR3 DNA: TGTGCCAGCAGCTTTGGACAGGGAGGAACTTACAATGAGCAGTTCTTC
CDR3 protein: CASSFGQGGTYNEQFF

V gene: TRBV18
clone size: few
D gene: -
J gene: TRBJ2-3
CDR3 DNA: TGTGCCAGCTCACCACGGCCGGGAGAAACAGATACGCAGTATTTT
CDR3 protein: CASSPRPGETDTQYF

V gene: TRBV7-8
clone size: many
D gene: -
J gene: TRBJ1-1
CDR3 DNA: TGTGCCAGCAGCCTCAGCGAAGGGGACACTGAAGCTTTCTTT
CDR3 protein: CASSLSEGDTEAFF

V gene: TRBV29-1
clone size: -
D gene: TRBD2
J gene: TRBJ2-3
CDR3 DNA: TGCAGCGTGCCTAGCGGGAGATGGACAGATACGCAGTATTTT
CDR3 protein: CSVPSGRWTDTQYF

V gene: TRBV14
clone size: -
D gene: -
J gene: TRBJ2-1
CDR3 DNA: TGTGCCAGCAGCCAAGATCTGGGGGGCGATGAGCAGTTCTTC
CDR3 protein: CASSQDLGGDEQFF

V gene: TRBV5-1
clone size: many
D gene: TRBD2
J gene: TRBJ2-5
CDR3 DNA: TGTGCCAGCAGCTTTACTAGCGGGGGTCAAGAGACCCAGTACTTC
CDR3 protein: CASSFTSGGQETQYF

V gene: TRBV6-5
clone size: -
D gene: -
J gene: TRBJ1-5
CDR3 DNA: TGTGCCAGCAGTTACTCTGCGGGGAACAATCAGCCCCAGCATTTT
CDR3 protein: CASSYSAGNNQPQHF

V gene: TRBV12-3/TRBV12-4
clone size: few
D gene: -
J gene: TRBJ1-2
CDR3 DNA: TGTGCCAGCAGCTCGGGACCGCTCTATGGCTACACCTTC
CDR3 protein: CASSSGPLYGYTF

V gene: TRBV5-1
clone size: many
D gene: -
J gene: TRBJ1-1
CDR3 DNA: TGCGCCAGCAGCCCCGGACAGAGCCAGAACACTGAAGCTTTCTTT
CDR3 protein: CASSPGQSQNTEAFF

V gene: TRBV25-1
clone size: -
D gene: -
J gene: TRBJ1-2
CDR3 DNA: TGTGCCAGCAGTGAAGGCCCCTACTATGGCTACACCTTC
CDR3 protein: CASSEGPYYGYTF

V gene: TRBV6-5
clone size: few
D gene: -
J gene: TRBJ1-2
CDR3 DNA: TGTGCCAGCAGTTACTCGGGCGGACAGCACTATGGCTACACCTTC
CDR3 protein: CASSYSGGQHYGYTF

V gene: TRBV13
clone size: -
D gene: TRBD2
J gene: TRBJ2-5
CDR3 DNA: TGTGCCAGCAGCTACGGGAGGAGGGAGACCCAGTACTTC
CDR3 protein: CASSYGRRETQYF

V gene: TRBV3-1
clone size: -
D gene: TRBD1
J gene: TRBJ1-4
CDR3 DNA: TGTGCCAGCAGCCAATTCGGACAGGATGTAAAACTGTTTTTT
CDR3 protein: CASSQFGQDVKLFF

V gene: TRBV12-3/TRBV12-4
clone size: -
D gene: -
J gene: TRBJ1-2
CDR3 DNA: TGTGCCAGCACCCCGACCGCAGATTATGGCTACACCTTC
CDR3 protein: CASTPTADYGYTF

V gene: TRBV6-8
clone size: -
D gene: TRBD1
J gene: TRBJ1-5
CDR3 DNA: TGTGCCAGCAGTTACTCGACGGGACAGGGGGCTTTGGGAAGCAATCAGCCCCAGCATTTT
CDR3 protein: CASSYSTGQGALGSNQPQHF

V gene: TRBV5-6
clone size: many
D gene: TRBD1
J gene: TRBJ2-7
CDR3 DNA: TGTGCCAGCAGTACCGGGACAGCGGCACCCTACGAGCAGTACTTC
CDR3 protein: CASSTGTAAPYEQYF

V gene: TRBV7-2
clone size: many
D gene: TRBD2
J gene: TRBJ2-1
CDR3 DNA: TGTGCCAGCAGCGACCCGGTGGGACTAAGCTCCTACAATGAGCAGTTCTTC
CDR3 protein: CASSDPVGLSSYNEQFF

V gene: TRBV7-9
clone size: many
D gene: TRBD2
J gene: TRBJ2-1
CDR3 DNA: TGTGCCAGCAGCTTATTGACTAGCCGTCCCCCCTACAATGAGCAGTTCTTC
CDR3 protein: CASSLLTSRPPYNEQFF